This is a list of T cell receptor beta chains from one sample in a study of CD8+ T cells in alopecia areata. Generated by immunoSEQ multiplex PCR, the TCRdb table keeps only in-frame clones and is missing some. The sample holds over 120,000 clones, around 50% seen once. The sample here was CD4+ T cells sorted from blood, taken at week 0. The receptor set was obtained from a human donor with alopecia areata. Each CDR3 is given with its conserved first and last residue. The D gene is left open where the match is weak. Some rows have no size entry. The others give once, few or many, or a class for an expanded clone.

size	D	V	J	DNA	CDR3
.	.	TRBV30	TRBJ1-5	TGTGCCTGGAGTGTACGGGCAGGCGATCAGCCCCAGCATTTT	CAWSVRAGDQPQHF
once	.	TRBV30	TRBJ1-2	TGTGCCTGGAGTACGGGAAACTATGGCTACACCTTC	CAWSTGNYGYTF
.	.	TRBV2	TRBJ2-1	TGTGCCAGCAGTGCTCACAACTCCTACAATGAGCAGTTCTTC	CASSAHNSYNEQFF
.	.	TRBV9	TRBJ2-3	TGTGCCAGCAGCCTAGGAGACACAGATACGCAGTATTTT	CASSLGDTDTQYF
.	.	TRBV5-4	TRBJ2-5	TGTGCCAGCAGACCGGGCCCGAAGCAAGAGACCCAGTACTTC	CASRPGPKQETQYF
.	.	TRBV4-2	TRBJ1-5	TGTGCCAGCAGCCAACAACAGGGTGGGAATCAGCCCCAGCATTTT	CASSQQQGGNQPQHF
.	.	TRBV6-5	TRBJ2-6	TGTGCCAGCAGTTACGCTGGGGCCAACGTCCTGACTTTC	CASSYAGANVLTF
.	.	TRBV5-1	TRBJ1-6	TGCGCCAGCAGCGGCATATCGGCAGACTCACCCCTCCACTTT	CASSGISADSPLHF
.	TRBD2	TRBV5-1	TRBJ2-6	TGCGCCAGCAGCTTTCTAGCGGGGTTCCCCTCTGGGGCCAACGTCCTGACTTTC	CASSFLAGFPSGANVLTF
few	.	TRBV19	TRBJ2-1	TGTGCCAGTACCCCCAAGTCCGGATCAGCTCTCTACAATGAGCAGTTCTTC	CASTPKSGSALYNEQFF
.	TRBD1	TRBV6-5	TRBJ2-7	TGTGCCAGCAACTCAGACAGGGGGAGGTACGAGCAGTACTTC	CASNSDRGRYEQYF
.	TRBD1	TRBV29-1	TRBJ1-2	TGCAGCGTAGAGGACAGGACGAGCTACACCTTC	CSVEDRTSYTF
.	.	TRBV27	TRBJ2-5	TGTGCCACCTCAAGGGGTAACGGAGAGACCCAGTACTTC	CATSRGNGETQYF
.	.	TRBV5-1	TRBJ1-1	TGCGCCAGCACAAGCGGGGGGAACACTGAAGCTTTCTTT	CASTSGGNTEAFF
few	.	TRBV5-1	TRBJ1-5	TGCGCCAGCAGCTTGGAACCGAACGGGGAGGCCCAGCATTTT	CASSLEPNGEAQHF
.	TRBD1	TRBV29-1	TRBJ1-5	TGCAGCGTCGCGGACAGGGTGAGCAATCAGCCCCAGCATTTT	CSVADRVSNQPQHF